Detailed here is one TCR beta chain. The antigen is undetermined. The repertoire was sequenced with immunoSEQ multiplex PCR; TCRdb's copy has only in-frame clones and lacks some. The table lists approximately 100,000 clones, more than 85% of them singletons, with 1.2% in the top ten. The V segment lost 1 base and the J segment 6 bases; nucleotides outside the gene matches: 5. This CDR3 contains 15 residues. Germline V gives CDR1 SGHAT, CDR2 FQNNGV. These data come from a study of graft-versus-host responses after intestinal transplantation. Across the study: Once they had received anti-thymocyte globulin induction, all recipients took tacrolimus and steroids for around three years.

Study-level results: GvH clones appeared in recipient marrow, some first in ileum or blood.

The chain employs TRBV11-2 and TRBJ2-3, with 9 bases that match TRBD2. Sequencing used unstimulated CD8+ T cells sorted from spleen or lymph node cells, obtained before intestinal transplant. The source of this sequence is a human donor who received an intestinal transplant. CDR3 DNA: TGTGCCAGCAGCTTAGCGGCGGGGGGGCCTGATACGCAGTATTTT. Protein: CASSLAAGGPDTQYF.